These 28 T cell receptor beta chains share one sample of origin, sequenced in a study of T cell responses to AZD1222 COVID-19 vaccine. Generated by immunoSEQ multiplex PCR, the TCRdb table keeps only in-frame clones and is missing some. The sample holds 85,000 to 95,000 clones, around 90% seen once. This specimen was peripheral blood, taken on day 0 of AZD1222 vaccination. The receptors stem from an adult in good health.

The genes are TRBV7-8 and TRBJ1-5, with TRBD1 matching 8 bases. Germline V CDR1 and CDR2: SGHVS, FQNEAQ. The CDR3 runs 14 residues. Germline trimming cut 5 bases from V and 7 bases from J; bases unmatched to any gene: 7. CDR3 sequence (DNA): TGTGCCAGCAGCCTCACAGGGGGAGGCCAGCCCCAGCATTTT. It yields the protein CASSLTGGGQPQHF.

The chain combines TRBV19 with TRBJ1-4; D might be TRBD1 (5 bases). This CDR3 has 17 amino acids. The germline V and J ends were trimmed by 3 bases and 0 bases, with 14 bases remaining between them. From germline, CDR1 is LNHDA and CDR2 SQIVND (reference sequence). This chain's CDR3 is CASSMSLRGPTNEKLFF. DNA of the CDR3: TGTGCCAGTAGTATGAGTTTGAGGGGACCAACTAATGAAAAACTGTTTTTT.

The chain uses TRBV27 and TRBJ1-2; a possible D gene is TRBD1 (5 bases). Trimming took 6 bases from V and 5 from J, leaving 16 bases between them. This CDR3 is 14 amino acids long. CDR1 and CDR2 (germline): MNHEY, SMNVEV (reference sequence). The DNA of the CDR3 is TGTGCCAGCAGACGAACCGGGGCTGGATATGGCTACACCTTC. It yields the protein CASRRTGAGYGYTF.

This clone was recorded once. The chain employs TRBV19 and TRBJ1-3; D unclear. There are 16 residues in the CDR3. The V and J ends lost 5 bases and 2 bases respectively, with 16 bases between them. Germline V CDR1 and CDR2: LNHDA, SQIVND (reference sequence). The CDR3 loop is CASSSHGVLTGNTIYF. CDR3 nucleotide sequence: TGTGCCAGTAGTTCGCACGGGGTTTTGACTGGAAACACCATATATTTT.

As DNA, the CDR3 is TGTGCCAGCAGCCCCTGGGCGGGGGCCCGGAGCTCCTACAATGAGCAGTTCTTC. Translated, it gives CASSPWAGARSSYNEQFF. The chain combines TRBV14 with TRBJ2-1; tentatively, D is TRBD2 (7 bases). This CDR3 is 18 amino acids long. Trimming pared 4 bases from V and 0 bases from J, leaving 19 bases between. CDR1 and CDR2 from the germline V gene are SGHDN and FVKESK.

J is TRBJ2-7 and V is TRBV7-3; D assignment may be TRBD1 or TRBD2 (6 bases each). This CDR3 is 16 amino acids long. CDR1 and CDR2 (germline): SGHTA, FQGTGA. With 5 bases removed from V and 6 bases from J, the gap between germline ends came to 23 bases. As DNA, the CDR3 is TGTGCCAGCAGCCTCCTCGGGGGACAACCAACTCCCGAGCAGTACTTC. It is translated as CASSLLGGQPTPEQYF.

V gene TRBV7-2 combines with J gene TRBJ1-2; D is unresolved. V gave up 2 bases and J gave up 3 bases, with 7 bases separating them. The CDR3 is 13 amino acids. Germline V gene data show CDR1 as SGHTA and CDR2 as FQGNSA. The CDR3 here is CASSLIGDYGYTF. CDR3 coding DNA: TGTGCCAGCAGCTTAATAGGAGACTATGGCTACACCTTC. The whole variable domain, filled in from reference TRBV7-2 and TRBJ1-2, reads GAGVSQSPSNKVTEKGKDVELRCDPISGHTALYWYRQSLGQGLEFLIYFQGNSAPDKSGLPSDRFSAERTGGSVSTLTIQRTQQEDSAVYLCASSLIGDYGYTFGSGTRLTVV.

The chain combines TRBV7-3 with TRBJ2-3; D gene unclear. V dropped 5 bases and J dropped 0 bases, with 9 bases sitting between them. The CDR3 runs to 14 residues. Looked up from germline, CDR1 is SGHTA and CDR2 is FQGTGA. The CDR3 here is CASSRTASTDTQYF. The CDR3 DNA follows: TGTGCCAGCAGCCGTACAGCTAGCACAGATACGCAGTATTTT.

V is TRBV10-1 and J is TRBJ2-7, with D unresolved. The germline V gene has CDR1 WNHNN and CDR2 SYGVQD (reference sequence). Trimming took 11 bases from V and 5 from J, leaving 16 bases between them. This CDR3 is 12 amino acids long. The CDR3 region is CAPSRSDNEQYF. DNA of the CDR3: TGCGCCCCATCCCGGAGCGATAACGAGCAGTACTTC.

The genes are TRBV6-1 and TRBJ1-5, with TRBD1 matching over 11 bases. The CDR3 has 19 residues. Germline lookup yields CDR1 MNHNS and CDR2 SASEGT. Trimming removed 1 base from V and 0 bases from J; junction bases left unmatched: 8. CDR3 sequence reads: CASSEGTGGAEDSNQPQHF. CDR3 coding DNA: TGTGCCAGCAGTGAAGGGACAGGGGGCGCGGAGGATAGCAATCAGCCCCAGCATTTT.

V usage is TRBV3-1 (or the pseudogene TRBV3-2) and J usage is TRBJ1-5; D perhaps matches TRBD1 (5 bases). V was pared by 4 bases and J by 1 base, with 8 bases between. Germline V gives CDR1 LGHDT, CDR2 YNNKEL (reference sequence). The CDR3 contains 14 residues. This CDR3 reads CASSRSGSNQPQHF. The CDR3 nucleotides are TGTGCCAGCAGCCGTTCAGGGAGCAATCAGCCCCAGCATTTT.

V and J are TRBV27 and TRBJ2-5; TRBD2 matches 7 bases. The CDR3 covers 15 residues. In germline, CDR1 is MNHEY, CDR2 SMNVEV (reference sequence). V shed 6 bases and J 2 bases; nucleotides not matched to a gene: 9. CDR3: CASRGSTAGQETQYF. The CDR3 DNA sequence: TGTGCCAGCAGGGGCTCTACAGCGGGGCAAGAGACCCAGTACTTC.

The V gene is TRBV5-1, the J gene TRBJ1-4; TRBD1 might be the D (6 bases). This CDR3 contains 14 residues. Trimming took off 3 bases at V and 6 bases at J, with 12 bases between the two ends. In germline, CDR1 is SGHRS, CDR2 YFSETQ. CDR3 residues: CASSSWRGDEKLFF. CDR3 coding DNA: TGCGCCAGCAGCTCCTGGAGGGGGGATGAAAAACTGTTTTTT.

The chain is built from TRBV5-6 and TRBJ1-5, with D perhaps TRBD1 (5 bases). The V end lost 3 bases, the J end lost 0 bases, and 10 bases lay between the germline ends. Germline V gene data show CDR1 as SGHDT and CDR2 as YYEEEE. The CDR3 is 15 amino acids. This CDR3 is CASSSGRVSNQPQHF. The CDR3 DNA follows: TGTGCCAGCAGCTCGGGCAGGGTTAGCAATCAGCCCCAGCATTTT.

This chain's CDR3 is CASSSSGADTQYF. The CDR3 DNA reads TGTGCCAGCAGTTCGTCGGGGGCAGATACGCAGTATTTT. V is TRBV12-3 or TRBV12-4 and J is TRBJ2-3, with D maybe TRBD2 (6 bases). The CDR3 loop spans 13 amino acids. V was clipped by 4 bases and J by 4 bases, with 9 bases between them.

This clone was detected once. The chain has TRBV6-5 and TRBJ1-1; D call uncertain. The V gene lost 2 bases and the J gene lost 1 base, with 8 bases spanning the gap. The CDR3 extends over 14 amino acids. The V gene's germline CDR1 is MNHEY and CDR2 SVGAGI. The CDR3 loop reads CASSYDFGNTEAFF. CDR3 bases: TGTGCCAGCAGTTACGACTTCGGGAACACTGAAGCTTTCTTT.

This chain uses TRBV18 with TRBJ2-7; D is unclear. V lost 5 bases to trimming and J lost 3 bases, with 5 bases between them. Germline CDR1 KGHSH, CDR2 LQKENI. The CDR3 spans 11 residues. CDR3 sequence: CASSFDYEQYF. CDR3 sequence (DNA): TGTGCCAGCTCATTCGACTACGAGCAGTACTTC.

V gene TRBV6-1 combines with J gene TRBJ1-2; TRBD1 is a possible D gene (5 bases). Trimming took 4 bases from V and 2 from J, leaving 17 bases between them. There are 16 residues in the CDR3. Germline V gene data show CDR1 as MNHNS and CDR2 as SASEGT. CDR3 region: CASSALRGTANYGYTF. CDR3 DNA: TGTGCCAGCAGTGCCCTCCGAGGGACCGCGAACTATGGCTACACCTTC.

The chain couples TRBV9 to TRBJ1-1; possibly TRBD1 for D (6 bases). From germline, CDR1 is SGDLS and CDR2 YYNGEE. Trimming took 0 bases from V and 3 from J, leaving 9 bases between them. This CDR3 has 14 residues. Here the CDR3 reads CASSVEGEDTEAFF. The CDR3 DNA reads as TGTGCCAGCAGCGTAGAGGGGGAGGACACTGAAGCTTTCTTT.

The V call is TRBV7-2, the J call TRBJ1-5; D is uncertain. Trimming took off 5 bases at V and 1 base at J, with 12 bases between the two ends. Germline lookup yields CDR1 SGHTA and CDR2 FQGNSA. The CDR3 covers 15 residues. This CDR3 is CASSPGWRSNQPQHF. CDR3 bases: TGTGCCAGCAGCCCCGGGTGGAGGAGCAATCAGCCCCAGCATTTT.

The V and J genes are TRBV3-1 (or the pseudogene TRBV3-2) and TRBJ1-4, with TRBD1 as a possible D gene (5 bases). CDR1 is LGHDT and CDR2 is YNNKEL in the germline V gene (reference sequence). The CDR3 loop spans 16 amino acids. The V end was cut by 0 bases, the J end by 10 bases, with 18 bases between. CDR3 sequence: CASSQEAGTAGSKLFF. The CDR3 coding sequence is TGTGCCAGCAGCCAAGAAGCCGGGACGGCGGGTTCAAAACTGTTTTTT.

The chain employs TRBV29-1 and TRBJ2-5; 9 bases are shared with TRBD1. After removal of 4 bases from V and 4 bases from J, the junction contained 4 bases not matched to a gene. Germline values: CDR1 SQVTM, CDR2 ANQGSEA. This CDR3 is 13 amino acids long. CDR3 sequence (DNA): TGCAGCGTTGTAGAGGGACAGGGAGAGACCCAGTACTTC. Translated: CSVVEGQGETQYF. Full variable domain (missing parts from reference TRBV29-1 and TRBJ2-5): SAVISQKPSRDICQRGTSLTIQCQVDSQVTMMFWYRQQPGQSLTLIATANQGSEATYESGFVIDKFPISRPNLTFSTLTVSNMSPEDSSIYLCSVVEGQGETQYFGPGTRLLVL.

This rearrangement joins TRBV11-2 to TRBJ2-3; 9 bases agree with TRBD1. V shed 7 bases, J shed 8 bases, and the junction held 13 bases outside the gene matches. The CDR3 runs to 15 residues. The germline gives CDR1 SGHAT, CDR2 FQNNGV. This chain's CDR3 is CASTPGTGYRGTQYF. The CDR3, as DNA: TGTGCCAGCACCCCAGGGACAGGGTATAGAGGTACGCAGTATTTT. Combining the CDR3 with reference TRBV11-2 and TRBJ2-3 gives the whole variable domain EAGVAQSPRYKIIEKRQSVAFWCNPISGHATLYWYQQILGQGPKLLIQFQNNGVVDDSQLPKDRFSAERLKGVDSTLKIQPAKLEDSAVYLCASTPGTGYRGTQYFGPGTRLTVL.

The V gene is TRBV5-6, the J gene TRBJ2-4; no definite D call. Trimming took 4 bases from V and 1 from J, leaving 9 bases between them. Germline-derived CDR1 and CDR2 are SGHDT and YYEEEE. The CDR3 is 14 amino acids. CDR3 in amino acids: CASSPTGAKNIQYF. CDR3 DNA sequence: TGTGCCAGCAGCCCTACTGGTGCCAAAAACATTCAGTACTTC.

The genes are TRBV12-3 or TRBV12-4 and TRBJ1-2; no firm D call. The CDR3 has 13 amino acids. Trimming left V 3 bases short and J 8 bases short, with 13 bases between. CDR3 sequence reads: CASSLVGSWGYTF. The CDR3, as DNA: TGTGCCAGCAGTTTGGTAGGGTCTTGGGGCTACACCTTC.

This chain links TRBV9 with TRBJ1-6; the D gene is possibly TRBD1 (5 bases). V gave up 3 bases and J gave up 9 bases, with 19 bases separating them. Germline V gene data show CDR1 as SGDLS and CDR2 as YYNGEE. CDR3 length: 16 amino acids. The CDR3 nucleotides read TGTGCCAGCAGCGAGTCACTCGGGCAGGGTGGTTCACCCCTCCACTTT. Its translation: CASSESLGQGGSPLHF.

This chain connects TRBV3-1 (or the pseudogene TRBV3-2) to TRBJ1-1; D is unresolved. Germline assignment: CDR1 LGHDT and CDR2 YNNKEL (reference sequence). V was clipped by 6 bases and J by 12 bases, with 20 bases between them. This CDR3 contains 13 residues. For the CDR3, the DNA is TGTGCCAGCAGAGCATCCGGGATCACGGCGTCTTTCTTT. As protein: CASRASGITASFF.

Worth noting for this clone: The limits of the CDR3 on the DNA are not certain, so only TCRdb's listed CDR3 is given. This chain joins TRBV19 and TRBJ1-1; the table's TRBD1 call for D was not verified on the DNA. Termini included, the CDR3 measures 18 amino acids. Germline CDR1 LNHDA, CDR2 SQIVND (reference sequence). CDR3 protein: CASTSGLWGQGSGTEAFF.